This TCR beta chain was observed in a study of human T cells and chemical hapten exposure. Described time point: pre-sensitization, week 0. Regarding treatment: therapeutic diphenylcyclopropenone sensitization with weekly scalp DPC. Trimming shortened V by 7 bases and J by 1 base, and 14 bases separated the two germline ends. There are 14 residues in the CDR3. CDR1 and CDR2 from the germline V gene are SGHVS and FNYEAQ. TCRdb called the RACE reads again in MiXCR, with one record for every CDR3 protein. The table has 350,000 to 400,000 distinct CDR3 sequences, less than 6.5% seen once. Source: whole blood, taken in connection with sensitization to the hapten diphenylcyclopropenone (DPC). The clonotype comes from a woman in her forties or fifties with alopecia areata. Some clones in this sample may be carry-over from other donors' samples. The chain recombines TRBV7-6 with TRBJ2-7, with D perhaps matching TRBD1 (6 bases). The DNA of the CDR3 is TGTGCCAGCACCACGGGCAGGGGATCCTACGAGCAGTACTTC. Protein sequence: CASTTGRGSYEQYF.